This T cell receptor beta chain was captured by sequencing in a study of early T cells in non-severe SARS-CoV-2 infection (dated by TCRdb to the early 2020s). Broadly, across the study: Because TCR sequencing relied on bulk RNA taken from unsorted whole blood, pairing of alpha and beta chains was not possible. Overall study outcomes, separate from this receptor: Matching against VDJdb was skewed toward anti-spike CD8 responses, likely underestimated virus-specific expansions, and missed private and CD4 specificities.

The study was a case-control design nested within a healthcare worker cohort in London, UK, with weekly nasopharyngeal swab PCR tests and blood sampling. Healthcare workers were recruited between 23 and 31 March 2020, during the week of the UK lockdown, and were followed weekly for up to roughly 16 weeks. A few counts support this clonotype. Its recognized antigen is unknown. One base away there is no much larger clone; base qualities are not given. The library was made by 5' RACE. Sequenced using a NextSeq 500. Unique molecular identifiers were attached to individual cDNA molecules in the TCR library protocol so that sequencing error and PCR bias could be corrected. Both TCR alpha and beta chains were sequenced, and tight co-correlation was observed between alpha and beta sequence abundances in each sample. Per the source publication's procedure: Decombinator V4 was used to perform V gene, J gene and CDR3 annotation of TCR sequences. Expanded TCRs were defined as changing significantly between any two time points under a Poisson model with p below 0.0001. TCR abundances were normalised to the total number of TCRs sequenced per sample and were expressed as counts per million. TRAV1-2 paired with TRAJ12, TRAJ20 or TRAJ33 defined MAIT TCRs, while TRAV10 paired with TRAJ18 defined iNKT TCRs. VDJdb, accessed on 1 November 2021, was searched for TCRs annotated for CMV, EBV and SARS-CoV-2, and TCRs annotated for more than one antigen were excluded. The public reads were run again by TCRdb, first through fastp at Q25 and then through MiXCR, and only productive beta chains were kept. Each CDR3 protein appears once, grouped with its most common genes and DNA. It is TCRdb's table, rather than the study itself, that gives the V and J calls and clone size. The table for this sample lists roughly 51,000 distinct CDR3 sequences; 6.5% of them were counted only once. Jointly, the top ten make up less than 3.5% of the sample.

From cysteine to phenylalanine, the CDR3 is 13 amino acids long. Only CDR3 DNA remains: 39 bases, in frame from the first base. Trimming takes 2 bases off V and 4 bases off J; junction bases not matched to a gene: 1. For CDR1 and CDR2, the germline V gene lists MNHEY and SVGEGT. The sequence derives from an adult who was a healthcare worker with PCR-confirmed SARS-CoV-2 infection or an uninfected control (not recorded which). Recombination connected TRBV6-2 or TRBV6-3 to TRBJ1-1, with 7 middle bases fitting TRBD1. The specimen comprised whole blood, sampled at baseline. The DNA sequence reads TGTGCCAGCAGTTACCGACAGGGCACTGAAGCTTTCTTT. Translated, it reads CASSYRQGTEAFF.